These T cell receptor beta chains were read from a single sample in a study of blood T cell repertoires in COVID-19. Here immunoSEQ multiplex PCR was the method, and the copy in TCRdb shows in-frame clones only, minus some. Among 200,000 to 250,000 clones listed, under 85% were seen once. Sequenced input: peripheral blood. The receptors originated from a woman aged 25 to 39 with COVID-19, enrolled during active disease. Both conserved end residues are part of each CDR3. Fields, in order: CDR3 length, V gene, J gene, clone size, D gene, CDR3 DNA, CDR3 protein. A D gene is named only where the DNA matches it firmly. The listing skips clone size in some rows; elsewhere it reads once, few, many or a size class.

cdr3_length: 14
v_call: TRBV3-1/TRBV3-2
j_call: TRBJ2-3
clone_size: NA
d_call: NA
cdr3_nt: TGTGCCAGCAGCCAAGAACTTTACACAGATACGCAGTATTTT
cdr3_aa: CASSQELYTDTQYF

cdr3_length: 13
v_call: TRBV7-2
j_call: TRBJ2-1
clone_size: NA
d_call: NA
cdr3_nt: TGTGCCAGCAGCTTCAAGCGAGGCAATGAGCAGTTCTTC
cdr3_aa: CASSFKRGNEQFF

cdr3_length: 15
v_call: TRBV13
j_call: TRBJ2-7
clone_size: NA
d_call: TRBD1
cdr3_nt: TGTGCCAGCGGGTCGGGACAGTCAGAAGGGTACGAGCAGTACTTC
cdr3_aa: CASGSGQSEGYEQYF

cdr3_length: 15
v_call: TRBV11-3
j_call: TRBJ2-5
clone_size: NA
d_call: TRBD1
cdr3_nt: TGTGCCAGCAGCTTCTCGGGACAGCACCAAGAGACCCAGTACTTC
cdr3_aa: CASSFSGQHQETQYF

cdr3_length: 15
v_call: TRBV7-3
j_call: TRBJ2-7
clone_size: NA
d_call: TRBD1
cdr3_nt: TGTGCCAGCAGCTTAACGGGACAGGGGGCATACGAGCAGTACTTC
cdr3_aa: CASSLTGQGAYEQYF

cdr3_length: 15
v_call: TRBV7-3
j_call: TRBJ2-1
clone_size: NA
d_call: TRBD2
cdr3_nt: TGTGCCAGCAGCACCACTAGCGGGGTCTACAATGAGCAGTTCTTC
cdr3_aa: CASSTTSGVYNEQFF

cdr3_length: 13
v_call: TRBV2
j_call: TRBJ1-1
clone_size: NA
d_call: TRBD1
cdr3_nt: TGTGCCGGTGCAGGGGGTGGAGGCACTGAAGCTTTCTTT
cdr3_aa: CAGAGGGGTEAFF

cdr3_length: 14
v_call: TRBV5-6
j_call: TRBJ2-3
clone_size: NA
d_call: NA
cdr3_nt: TGTGCCAGCAGCGTAGTGCCGGGGTCAGATACGCAGTATTTT
cdr3_aa: CASSVVPGSDTQYF

cdr3_length: 15
v_call: TRBV5-1
j_call: TRBJ2-7
clone_size: NA
d_call: TRBD2
cdr3_nt: TGCGCCAGCAGGTGGGGACTCGCGGGGGGGCACGAGCAGTACTTC
cdr3_aa: CASRWGLAGGHEQYF

cdr3_length: 15
v_call: TRBV11-3
j_call: TRBJ2-7
clone_size: few
d_call: TRBD2
cdr3_nt: TGTGCCAGCAGCTTAACTAGCGGGGGATCCTACGAGCAGTACTTC
cdr3_aa: CASSLTSGGSYEQYF

cdr3_length: 14
v_call: TRBV5-1
j_call: TRBJ2-1
clone_size: NA
d_call: NA
cdr3_nt: TGCGCCAGCAGCCCAGATACAGACAGCAATGAGCAGTTCTTC
cdr3_aa: CASSPDTDSNEQFF

cdr3_length: 13
v_call: TRBV30
j_call: TRBJ1-2
clone_size: NA
d_call: TRBD1
cdr3_nt: TGTGCCTGGAGAGCGACAGGGGTAGGTGGCTACACCTTC
cdr3_aa: CAWRATGVGGYTF

cdr3_length: 15
v_call: TRBV9
j_call: TRBJ2-7
clone_size: NA
d_call: TRBD1
cdr3_nt: TGTGCCAGCAGCGTAGGGGGACAGGCAACCTACGAGCAGTACTTC
cdr3_aa: CASSVGGQATYEQYF

cdr3_length: 19
v_call: TRBV27
j_call: TRBJ2-7
clone_size: NA
d_call: NA
cdr3_nt: TGTGCCAGCAGTTCAAGATACAGGGGAGGTCTCGCCGATACCTACGAGCAGTACTTC
cdr3_aa: CASSSRYRGGLADTYEQYF

cdr3_length: 15
v_call: TRBV5-1
j_call: TRBJ1-1
clone_size: NA
d_call: TRBD1
cdr3_nt: TGCGCCAGCAGCTTGGAAGGGGGCGGTCACACTGAAGCTTTCTTT
cdr3_aa: CASSLEGGGHTEAFF

cdr3_length: 16
v_call: TRBV5-5
j_call: TRBJ2-7
clone_size: NA
d_call: TRBD1
cdr3_nt: TGTGCCAGCAGCCGAGGGGCAGGGGGCGCTGTCTACGAGCAGTACTTC
cdr3_aa: CASSRGAGGAVYEQYF

cdr3_length: 12
v_call: TRBV10-3
j_call: TRBJ1-5
clone_size: NA
d_call: TRBD1
cdr3_nt: TGTGCCATCGGACAGGTGGGACAGCCCCAGCATTTT
cdr3_aa: CAIGQVGQPQHF

cdr3_length: 16
v_call: TRBV27
j_call: TRBJ1-5
clone_size: NA
d_call: NA
cdr3_nt: TGTGCCAGCAGTGACAAAGCCCTTTATAGCAATCAGCCCCAGCATTTT
cdr3_aa: CASSDKALYSNQPQHF

cdr3_length: 17
v_call: TRBV19
j_call: TRBJ1-3
clone_size: NA
d_call: NA
cdr3_nt: TGTGCCAGTAGTATCCTACCGAGCGTATTGTCTGGAAACACCATATATTTT
cdr3_aa: CASSILPSVLSGNTIYF

cdr3_length: 16
v_call: TRBV15
j_call: TRBJ2-1
clone_size: NA
d_call: TRBD1
cdr3_nt: TGTGCCACCAGCAGAGACTATACAGGGGGATACAATGAGCAGTTCTTC
cdr3_aa: CATSRDYTGGYNEQFF

cdr3_length: 15
v_call: TRBV19
j_call: TRBJ1-5
clone_size: NA
d_call: TRBD1
cdr3_nt: TGTGCCAGTAGTATCGGGACAGGGAGAGACCAGCCCCAGCATTTT
cdr3_aa: CASSIGTGRDQPQHF

cdr3_length: 11
v_call: TRBV20-1
j_call: TRBJ2-3
clone_size: once
d_call: NA
cdr3_nt: TGCAGTGCTAGAGTCGGTGATACGCAGTATTTT
cdr3_aa: CSARVGDTQYF

cdr3_length: 15
v_call: TRBV28
j_call: TRBJ1-4
clone_size: NA
d_call: TRBD1
cdr3_nt: TGTGCCAGCAGAGCCGACAGGGACGCTCGCGAAAAACTGTTTTTT
cdr3_aa: CASRADRDAREKLFF

cdr3_length: 15
v_call: TRBV7-7
j_call: TRBJ2-2
clone_size: NA
d_call: NA
cdr3_nt: TGTGCCAGCAGCTTAGGAGGGCAGACTTTGGGGGAGCTGTTTTTT
cdr3_aa: CASSLGGQTLGELFF

cdr3_length: 14
v_call: TRBV29-1
j_call: TRBJ2-2
clone_size: NA
d_call: TRBD2
cdr3_nt: TGCAGCGTGAGGGCGGGAGGGAGCACCGGGGAGCTGTTTTTT
cdr3_aa: CSVRAGGSTGELFF

cdr3_length: 14
v_call: TRBV19
j_call: TRBJ1-6
clone_size: NA
d_call: NA
cdr3_nt: TGTGCCAGTACTCCCGGCACAGCTAATTCACCCCTCCACTTT
cdr3_aa: CASTPGTANSPLHF

cdr3_length: 17
v_call: TRBV7-9
j_call: TRBJ2-1
clone_size: NA
d_call: TRBD1
cdr3_nt: TGTGCCAGCAGCTTACCCTCCGGGACAGGTCCCCCCAATGAGCAGTTCTTC
cdr3_aa: CASSLPSGTGPPNEQFF

cdr3_length: 14
v_call: TRBV19
j_call: TRBJ2-7
clone_size: NA
d_call: NA
cdr3_nt: TGTGCCAGTACTTCGCGGACGGGGGCCTACGAGCAGTACTTC
cdr3_aa: CASTSRTGAYEQYF

cdr3_length: 11
v_call: TRBV10-3
j_call: TRBJ1-4
clone_size: NA
d_call: NA
cdr3_nt: TGTGCCATCAGTGATCTGGAAAAACTGTTTTTT
cdr3_aa: CAISDLEKLFF

cdr3_length: 14
v_call: TRBV28
j_call: TRBJ1-2
clone_size: NA
d_call: TRBD1
cdr3_nt: TGTGCCAGCACCTTGGGACAGCCCTTTGAGGGCTACACCTTC
cdr3_aa: CASTLGQPFEGYTF

cdr3_length: 13
v_call: TRBV18
j_call: TRBJ1-5
clone_size: NA
d_call: NA
cdr3_nt: TGTGCCAGCTCCGAGATGGGAGGTCAGCCCCAGCATTTT
cdr3_aa: CASSEMGGQPQHF

cdr3_length: 15
v_call: TRBV28
j_call: TRBJ2-7
clone_size: NA
d_call: NA
cdr3_nt: TGTGCCAGCAGTCCGACCTGGGCAGGGACCTACGAGCAGTACTTC
cdr3_aa: CASSPTWAGTYEQYF

cdr3_length: 17
v_call: TRBV5-1
j_call: TRBJ2-3
clone_size: NA
d_call: TRBD2
cdr3_nt: TGCGCCAGCAGCAAAGGGACTAGCGGGAGTTTGACAGATACGCAGTATTTT
cdr3_aa: CASSKGTSGSLTDTQYF

cdr3_length: 12
v_call: TRBV7-2
j_call: TRBJ1-5
clone_size: once
d_call: TRBD1
cdr3_nt: TGTGCCAGCAGCGACAGGGGTCAGCCCCAGCATTTT
cdr3_aa: CASSDRGQPQHF

cdr3_length: 16
v_call: TRBV28
j_call: TRBJ2-2
clone_size: NA
d_call: NA
cdr3_nt: TGTGCCAGCATTGAGAGAGGGACTTCAAACACCGGGGAGCTGTTTTTT
cdr3_aa: CASIERGTSNTGELFF

cdr3_length: 16
v_call: TRBV6-5
j_call: TRBJ2-1
clone_size: NA
d_call: TRBD2
cdr3_nt: TGTGCCAGCAGTTACTCGTTAGCGGGTGGAGACAATGAGCAGTTCTTC
cdr3_aa: CASSYSLAGGDNEQFF

cdr3_length: 16
v_call: TRBV14
j_call: TRBJ2-1
clone_size: NA
d_call: TRBD2
cdr3_nt: TGTGCCAGCAGCCAAGCTGGTGGGACTAGAGACAATGAGCAGTTCTTC
cdr3_aa: CASSQAGGTRDNEQFF

cdr3_length: 17
v_call: TRBV2
j_call: TRBJ1-3
clone_size: many
d_call: NA
cdr3_nt: TGTGCCAGCAGTGAAAGGGGACAAACGAGCTCTGGAAACACCATATATTTT
cdr3_aa: CASSERGQTSSGNTIYF

cdr3_length: 15
v_call: TRBV6-5
j_call: TRBJ1-1
clone_size: NA
d_call: NA
cdr3_nt: TGTGCCAGCACTCTAAATCCAGGGGTCCTCCCCGAAGCTTTCTTT
cdr3_aa: CASTLNPGVLPEAFF

cdr3_length: 18
v_call: TRBV7-2
j_call: TRBJ2-5
clone_size: NA
d_call: TRBD2
cdr3_nt: TGTGCCAGCAGCTTAGATATCACTAGCGGGGGGGCCCGGGAGACCCAGTACTTC
cdr3_aa: CASSLDITSGGARETQYF

cdr3_length: 17
v_call: TRBV19
j_call: TRBJ1-4
clone_size: NA
d_call: TRBD1
cdr3_nt: TGTGCCAGTAGTATAGATTTCGTGCAGGGGGTCAATGAAAAACTGTTTTTT
cdr3_aa: CASSIDFVQGVNEKLFF

cdr3_length: 13
v_call: TRBV7-3
j_call: TRBJ2-2
clone_size: once
d_call: NA
cdr3_nt: TGTGCCAGCAGCTTAGCGATCACCGGGGAGCTGTTTTTT
cdr3_aa: CASSLAITGELFF

cdr3_length: 15
v_call: TRBV7-3
j_call: TRBJ2-5
clone_size: once
d_call: TRBD2
cdr3_nt: TGTGCCAGCAGCTCCGGGACTAGCGGGGGTGAGACCCAGTACTTC
cdr3_aa: CASSSGTSGGETQYF

cdr3_length: 14
v_call: TRBV5-4
j_call: TRBJ1-2
clone_size: NA
d_call: TRBD1
cdr3_nt: TGTGCCAGCAGCGCCGGGACAGGCAACTATGGCTACACCTTC
cdr3_aa: CASSAGTGNYGYTF

cdr3_length: 15
v_call: TRBV10-2
j_call: TRBJ2-3
clone_size: NA
d_call: TRBD2
cdr3_nt: TGCGCCAGCAGTCTTCGTGAGCGGGGGACAGATACGCAGTATTTT
cdr3_aa: CASSLRERGTDTQYF

cdr3_length: 14
v_call: TRBV10-1
j_call: TRBJ2-1
clone_size: NA
d_call: TRBD1
cdr3_nt: TGCGCCAGCAGCGGACAGGGGGCTGTCAATGAGCAGTTCTTC
cdr3_aa: CASSGQGAVNEQFF

cdr3_length: 15
v_call: TRBV15
j_call: TRBJ1-6
clone_size: NA
d_call: TRBD1
cdr3_nt: TGTGCCACCAGGTCGGGACAGCTTTATAATTCACCCCTCCACTTT
cdr3_aa: CATRSGQLYNSPLHF

cdr3_length: 14
v_call: TRBV5-5
j_call: TRBJ2-7
clone_size: NA
d_call: NA
cdr3_nt: TGTGCCAGCAGCTTGGGTTTGGGGGCGGGCGAGCAGTACTTC
cdr3_aa: CASSLGLGAGEQYF

cdr3_length: 14
v_call: TRBV6-1
j_call: TRBJ2-1
clone_size: once
d_call: NA
cdr3_nt: TGTGCCAGCAGTGAAGGTGCAGTCTACAATGAGCAGTTCTTC
cdr3_aa: CASSEGAVYNEQFF

cdr3_length: 14
v_call: TRBV5-1
j_call: TRBJ2-7
clone_size: NA
d_call: NA
cdr3_nt: TGCGCCAGCAGCTTCTACGGTGAGTCCTACGAGCAGTACTTC
cdr3_aa: CASSFYGESYEQYF

cdr3_length: 15
v_call: TRBV4-3
j_call: TRBJ2-3
clone_size: NA
d_call: NA
cdr3_nt: TGCGCCAGCAGCCAAGATTTTGTCTCCACAGATACGCAGTATTTT
cdr3_aa: CASSQDFVSTDTQYF

cdr3_length: 15
v_call: TRBV4-3
j_call: TRBJ1-2
clone_size: NA
d_call: NA
cdr3_nt: TGCGCCAGCAGCCAAGAAGACGGAGGGAACTATGGCTACACCTTC
cdr3_aa: CASSQEDGGNYGYTF

cdr3_length: 11
v_call: TRBV20-1
j_call: TRBJ1-1
clone_size: NA
d_call: NA
cdr3_nt: TGCAGTGCTAGAGATCGGACTGAAGCTTTCTTT
cdr3_aa: CSARDRTEAFF

cdr3_length: 13
v_call: TRBV28
j_call: TRBJ2-5
clone_size: NA
d_call: TRBD2
cdr3_nt: TGTGCCAGCAGTGGCGGGGGGCTGGAGACCCAGTACTTC
cdr3_aa: CASSGGGLETQYF

cdr3_length: 15
v_call: TRBV13
j_call: TRBJ1-5
clone_size: few
d_call: TRBD1
cdr3_nt: TGTGCCAGCAGCCTGGGGACAGGGGGCAGGGAGCCCCAGCATTTT
cdr3_aa: CASSLGTGGREPQHF